Shown below are 2 T cell receptor beta chains from a single sample sequenced in a study of T-cell reconstitution after alpha-beta-depleted transplantation in children. The TCRbeta library incorporated unique molecular identifiers. MiXCR was run by TCRdb on the PCR reads, yielding one entry per CDR3 protein. Of hundreds of thousands of distinct CDR3 sequences in the sample, approximately 14% were seen once. Sequenced here: PBMCs, sampled before TCRalphabeta/CD19-depleted stem cell transplant. These receptors were collected from a girl under 10 years old with congenital amegakaryocytic thrombocytopenia, due to receive a stem cell transplant.

The chain carries TRBV6-5 and TRBJ2-3; TRBD1 might be the D (5 bases). The CDR3 spans 16 residues. Germline V gene data show CDR1 as MNHEY and CDR2 as SVGAGI. V was clipped by 1 base and J by 1 base, with 12 bases between them. CDR3 coding DNA: TGTGCCAGCAGTTACTACGGACATCCCCGCACAGATACGCAGTATTTT. Encoded protein: CASSYYGHPRTDTQYF.

This clonotype was seen more than once but under ten times. The rearrangement joins TRBV30 to TRBJ2-2; tentatively, D is TRBD1 (6 bases). The CDR3 contains 12 residues. The germline CDR1 and CDR2 sequences are GTSNPN and SVGIG (reference sequence). The ends were cut back, 3 bases at V and 6 bases at J, with 8 bases in the middle. CDR3 sequence reads: CAWSRGPGELFF. The DNA for the CDR3 is TGTGCCTGGAGCAGGGGTCCCGGGGAGCTGTTTTTT.